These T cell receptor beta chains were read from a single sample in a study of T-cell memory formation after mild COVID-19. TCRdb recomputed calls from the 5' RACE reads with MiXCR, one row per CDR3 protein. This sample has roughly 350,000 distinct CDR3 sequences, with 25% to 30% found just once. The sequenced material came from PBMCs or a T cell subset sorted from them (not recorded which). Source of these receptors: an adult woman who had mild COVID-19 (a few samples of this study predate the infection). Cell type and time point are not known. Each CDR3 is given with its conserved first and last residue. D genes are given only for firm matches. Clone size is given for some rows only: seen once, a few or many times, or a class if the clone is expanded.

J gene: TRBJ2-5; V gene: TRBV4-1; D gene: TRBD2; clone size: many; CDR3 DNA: TGCGCCAGCAGCCAAGGTGGGACCAGTGCTAGCGGGAAAGAGACCCAGTACTTC; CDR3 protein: CASSQGGTSASGKETQYF
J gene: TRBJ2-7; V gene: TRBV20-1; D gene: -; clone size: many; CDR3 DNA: TGCAGTGCTAGAGATCCCGGAGGGCAGAGGCAGTACTTC; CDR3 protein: CSARDPGGQRQYF
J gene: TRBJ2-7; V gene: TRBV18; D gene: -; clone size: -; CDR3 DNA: TGTGCCAGCTCACCGTTAACTAGTGAATACGAGCAGTACTTC; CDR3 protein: CASSPLTSEYEQYF
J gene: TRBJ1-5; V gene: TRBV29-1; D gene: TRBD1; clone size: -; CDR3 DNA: TGCAGCGCTACAGGGGGGACCAATCAGCCCCAGCATTTT; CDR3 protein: CSATGGTNQPQHF
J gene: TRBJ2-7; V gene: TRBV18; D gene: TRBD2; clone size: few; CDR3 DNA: TGTGCCAGCTCACTTCTTGAGAATAGCGGGAGGGCCGGGAGCCACGAGCAGTACTTC; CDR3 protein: CASSLLENSGRAGSHEQYF
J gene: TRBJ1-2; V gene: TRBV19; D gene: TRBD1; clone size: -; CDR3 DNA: TGTGCCCGGACACAGGGGGCCGCTAACTATGGCTACACCTTC; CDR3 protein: CARTQGAANYGYTF
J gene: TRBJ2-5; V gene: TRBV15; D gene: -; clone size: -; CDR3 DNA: TGTGCCACCAGCCCAATGACAAGGCCCGGGGAGACCCAGTACTTC; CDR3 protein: CATSPMTRPGETQYF
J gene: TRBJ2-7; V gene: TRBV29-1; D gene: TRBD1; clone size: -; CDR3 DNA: TGCAGCGTTGAAGATCGGGAAGACAGGGGCAGCTACGAGCAGTACTTC; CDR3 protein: CSVEDREDRGSYEQYF
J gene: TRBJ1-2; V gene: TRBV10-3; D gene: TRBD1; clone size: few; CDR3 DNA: TGTGCCATCAACACAGGGGCTTACTATGGCTACACCTTC; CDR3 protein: CAINTGAYYGYTF
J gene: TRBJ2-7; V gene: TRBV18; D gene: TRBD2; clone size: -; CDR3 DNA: TGTGCCAGCTCACCACGAAGACAGGGAAGGGTAGCGGGAGCGCACGAGCAGTACTTC; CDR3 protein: CASSPRRQGRVAGAHEQYF
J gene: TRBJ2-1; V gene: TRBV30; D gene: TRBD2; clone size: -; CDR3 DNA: TGTGCCTGGAGTCCGAGAAGATGGGAGCTAGCGGTTAACAATGAGCAGTTCTTC; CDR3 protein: CAWSPRRWELAVNNEQFF
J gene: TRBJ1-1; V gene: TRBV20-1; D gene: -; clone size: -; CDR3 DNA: TGCAGTGCTAGTCCAGGGAACACTGAAGCTTTCTTT; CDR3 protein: CSASPGNTEAFF
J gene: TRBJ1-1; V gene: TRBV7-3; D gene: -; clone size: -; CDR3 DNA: TGTGCCAGCAGCTTAACGGGAGTGGAATTCGCAAACACTGAAGCTTTCTTT; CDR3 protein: CASSLTGVEFANTEAFF
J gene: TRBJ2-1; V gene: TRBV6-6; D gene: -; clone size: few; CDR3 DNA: TGTGCCAGCAGCTTACAGAACAATGAGCAGTTCTTC; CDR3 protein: CASSLQNNEQFF
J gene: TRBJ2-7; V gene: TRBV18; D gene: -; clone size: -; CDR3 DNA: TGTGCCAGCTCCCCTGGGGCAGTGAGCTACGAGCAGTACTTC; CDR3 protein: CASSPGAVSYEQYF
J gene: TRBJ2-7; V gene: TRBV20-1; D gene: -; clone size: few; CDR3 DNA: TGCAGTGCCAGAGACATGTACTCCTACGAGCAGTACTTC; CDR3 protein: CSARDMYSYEQYF
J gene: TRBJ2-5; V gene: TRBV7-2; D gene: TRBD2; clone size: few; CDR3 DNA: TGTGCCAGCAGCTTCTTGACTAGCGGGACGCATCATACAAGTGTAGAGACCCAGTACTTC; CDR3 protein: CASSFLTSGTHHTSVETQYF
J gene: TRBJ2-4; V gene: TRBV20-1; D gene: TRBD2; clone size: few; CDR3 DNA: TGCAGTGCTCGAGGACTAGCGGTAGCCAAAAACATTCAGTACTTC; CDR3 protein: CSARGLAVAKNIQYF
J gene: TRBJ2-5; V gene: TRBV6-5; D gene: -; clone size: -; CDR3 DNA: TGTGCCAGCAACGTCATGGGCGGGGAGACCCAGTACTTC; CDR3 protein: CASNVMGGETQYF
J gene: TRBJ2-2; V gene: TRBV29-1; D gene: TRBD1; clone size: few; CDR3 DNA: TGCAGCGTTGGGGGCAGGGGGACCGGGGAGCTGTTTTTT; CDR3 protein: CSVGGRGTGELFF
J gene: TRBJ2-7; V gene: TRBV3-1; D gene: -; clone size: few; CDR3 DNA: TGTGCCAGCAGCCCATCACAGGTCGGCGAGCAGTACTTC; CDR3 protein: CASSPSQVGEQYF
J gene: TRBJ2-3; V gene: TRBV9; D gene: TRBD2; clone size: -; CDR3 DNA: TGTGCCAGCAGCCAAAACTGGGACTACCCAACAGATACGCAGTATTTT; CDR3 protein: CASSQNWDYPTDTQYF
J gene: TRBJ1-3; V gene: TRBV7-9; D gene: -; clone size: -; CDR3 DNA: TGTGCCAGCAGCCCGGGTATGGGGCCTGGAAACACCATATATTTT; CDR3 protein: CASSPGMGPGNTIYF
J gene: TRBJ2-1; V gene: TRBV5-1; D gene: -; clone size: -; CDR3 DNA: TGCGCCAGCAGCTTGGTGGGACCCCCAGGTGAGCAGTTCTTC; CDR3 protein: CASSLVGPPGEQFF